Following are 24 T cell receptor beta chains from one sample sequenced in a study of blood T cell repertoires in COVID-19. Repertoires were generated with immunoSEQ multiplex PCR, while TCRdb's copy carries only in-frame clones and drops some. In the table there are 300,000 or so clones, around 88% of which are singletons. Source material: peripheral blood. The receptors were gathered from a woman between 50 and 59 years old with acute or convalescent COVID-19.

The chain uses TRBV19 and TRBJ1-1, with a weak D call TRBD1 (5 bases). Germline V CDR1 and CDR2: LNHDA, SQIVND (reference sequence). This CDR3 is built from 13 residues. V lost 7 bases to trimming and J lost 2 bases, with 11 bases between them. This chain's CDR3 is CASKNRRNTEAFF. In nucleotides, the CDR3 is TGTGCCAGTAAGAACAGGCGTAACACTGAAGCTTTCTTT.

This chain connects TRBV14 to TRBJ1-6; D is unresolved. Germline V lookup: CDR1 SGHDN, CDR2 FVKESK. The CDR3 has 16 amino acids. Trimming cost V 3 bases and J 0 bases, with 9 bases left between them. The CDR3 sequence: CASSQGPSSYNSPLHF. CDR3 nucleotide sequence: TGTGCCAGCAGCCAGGGCCCAAGCTCCTATAATTCACCCCTCCACTTT.

The chain's CDR3 is CASSRDRGLEAFF. CDR3 bases: TGTGCCAGCAGCCGTGACAGGGGGCTTGAAGCTTTCTTT. The chain links TRBV11-2 to TRBJ1-1, with 10 nucleotides matching TRBD1. Losses at the gene ends were 5 bases for V and 7 bases for J; bases not matched to a gene: 4. CDR3 length: 13 amino acids. Germline loops: CDR1 SGHAT, CDR2 FQNNGV.

The V and J genes are TRBV4-1 and TRBJ1-2; D unclear. This CDR3 region has 15 residues. V lost 0 bases to trimming and J lost 2 bases, with 10 bases between them. Germline V gene lookup returns CDR1 MGHRA and CDR2 YSYEKL. The CDR3 spells CASSQEASLNYGYTF. DNA of the CDR3: TGCGCCAGCAGCCAAGAAGCCTCCCTGAACTATGGCTACACCTTC.

This chain joins TRBV10-3 and TRBJ2-6; D remains ambiguous. CDR1 ENHRY and CDR2 SYGVKD come from the germline V gene. This CDR3 spans 14 amino acids. Trimming pared 8 bases from V and 0 bases from J, leaving 8 bases between. The CDR3 DNA sequence: TGTGCCATCCGCGGATACTCTGGGGCCAACGTCCTGACTTTC. Protein sequence: CAIRGYSGANVLTF.

This clone appeared a few times. The chain carries TRBV9 and TRBJ1-2; 7 bases are a match to TRBD1. The CDR3 has 15 residues. With V trimmed by 1 base and J by 4 bases, 7 bases remained unmatched. Germline V lookup: CDR1 SGDLS, CDR2 YYNGEE. This CDR3 is CASSVKDRVSYGYTF. The CDR3 DNA reads as TGTGCCAGCAGCGTAAAAGACAGGGTATCCTATGGCTACACCTTC.

The genes are TRBV7-2 and TRBJ2-3, with D unclear. The CDR3 sequence is 15 residues long. Germline assignment: CDR1 SGHTA and CDR2 FQGNSA. Trimming removed 3 bases from V and 0 bases from J, with 10 bases in between. CDR3 nucleotide sequence: TGTGCCAGCAGCTTTCTGGCCATTAGCACAGATACGCAGTATTTT. Translation gives CASSFLAISTDTQYF.

The chain couples TRBV11-3 to TRBJ2-2; 8 bases agree with TRBD1. Looked up from germline, CDR1 is SGHNT and CDR2 is YENEEA. This CDR3 comprises 14 residues. Trimming took 5 bases from V and 7 from J; bases not matched to a gene: 6. The chain's CDR3 is CASSKDRADGELFF. The CDR3 DNA reads TGTGCCAGCAGCAAGGACAGGGCAGACGGGGAGCTGTTTTTT.

The gene calls are TRBV9 and TRBJ1-1, with a possible D match to TRBD1 (5 bases). V was trimmed by 4 bases and J by 0 bases, leaving 13 bases between them. The V gene's germline CDR1 is SGDLS and CDR2 YYNGEE. The CDR3 consists of 15 residues. CDR3 protein: CASSSQTDLNTEAFF. The DNA of the CDR3 is TGTGCCAGCAGCTCTCAGACAGACCTGAACACTGAAGCTTTCTTT. Variable domain in full (rest from reference TRBV9 and TRBJ1-1): DSGVTQTPKHLITATGQRVTLRCSPRSGDLSVYWYQQSLDQGLQFLIQYYNGEERAKGNILERFSAQQFPDLHSELNLSSLELGDSALYFCASSSQTDLNTEAFFGQGTRLTVV.

Notes on this clone: The sample carries other DNA sequences with the same CDR3. V and J are TRBV18 and TRBJ2-3; D perhaps matches TRBD2 (6 bases). The CDR3 is made up of 12 amino acids. From germline, CDR1 is KGHSH and CDR2 LQKENI. V gave up 2 bases and J gave up 6 bases, with 6 bases separating them. In nucleotides, the CDR3 is TGTGCCAGCTCACCAGCGGGGGATACGCAGTATTTT. Translating gives CASSPAGDTQYF.

CDR3 sequence reads: CASLTGDSPLHF. The CDR3 region has the DNA TGTGCCAGCCTCACGGGAGATTCACCCCTCCACTTT. This rearrangement joins TRBV6-5 to TRBJ1-6, with D unresolved. The CDR3 is 12 residues long. Trimming removed 8 bases from V and 8 bases from J, with 10 bases in between. The germline V gene encodes CDR1 MNHEY and CDR2 SVGAGI.

The chain links TRBV19 to TRBJ1-3; D may be TRBD1 (6 bases). The V and J ends lost 1 base and 8 bases respectively, with 15 bases between them. This CDR3 region has 15 residues. From germline, CDR1 is LNHDA and CDR2 SQIVND (reference sequence). In nucleotides, the CDR3 is TGTGCCAGTAGTATAGGTCGGGGGGCCAGAGACACCATATATTTT. It translates to CASSIGRGARDTIYF.

The chain carries TRBV5-1 and TRBJ2-1; tentatively, D is TRBD2 (5 bases). The germline gives CDR1 SGHRS, CDR2 YFSETQ. V was cut by 0 bases and J by 9 bases, with 19 bases left in between. The CDR3 is 16 amino acids. CDR3 DNA sequence: TGCGCCAGCAGCTTGGCAGAAAATTCGGACTTCGGTGAGCAGTTCTTC. Translation gives CASSLAENSDFGEQFF.

J is TRBJ1-4 and V is TRBV7-9, with 7 bases aligning to TRBD1. With 5 bases clipped from V and 7 bases from J, the junction kept 7 bases outside the gene matches. Germline V gene lookup returns CDR1 SEHNR and CDR2 FQNEAQ (reference sequence). This CDR3 has 14 residues. The DNA of the CDR3 is TGTGCCAGCAGCCACAGGGACAGAGGTGAAAAACTGTTTTTT. Protein product: CASSHRDRGEKLFF.

V gene TRBV6-5 combines with J gene TRBJ1-4; D possibly corresponds to TRBD1 (5 bases). The CDR3 loop spans 14 amino acids. V was clipped by 4 bases and J by 9 bases, with 15 bases between them. Germline CDR1 reads MNHEY; CDR2 reads SVGAGI. The CDR3 coding sequence is TGTGCCAGCAGTTCAAATATCGGGGGGAAAAAACTGTTTTTT. Protein sequence: CASSSNIGGKKLFF.

The V call is TRBV18, the J call TRBJ1-1; D possibly corresponds to TRBD1 (5 bases). CDR3 size: 16 residues. Germline V gene data show CDR1 as KGHSH and CDR2 as LQKENI. Trimming pared 1 base from V and 0 bases from J, leaving 12 bases between. CDR3 residues: CASSPRRQTLNTEAFF. DNA for the CDR3: TGTGCCAGCTCACCACGTAGACAGACACTGAACACTGAAGCTTTCTTT.

This clone was picked up a small number of times. V usage is TRBV4-2 and J usage is TRBJ2-7; possible D gene TRBD2, 5 bases. CDR1 and CDR2 from the germline V gene are LGHNA and YNFKEQ. Trimming took 4 bases from V and 2 from J, leaving 12 bases between them. The CDR3 is 14 amino acids. In DNA, the CDR3 is TGTGCCAGCAGCCCAACTGAGGGAGCCTACGAGCAGTACTTC. It translates to CASSPTEGAYEQYF.

The gene calls are TRBV3-1 (or the pseudogene TRBV3-2) and TRBJ2-3, with 10 bases fitting TRBD1. Trimming took 3 bases from V and 5 from J; bases not matched to a gene: 5. There are 15 residues in the CDR3. Germline CDR1 LGHDT, CDR2 YNNKEL (reference sequence). The CDR3 protein is CASSHTDRGGDTQYF. The CDR3 bases are TGTGCCAGCAGCCATACGGACAGGGGGGGAGATACGCAGTATTTT.

The rearrangement joins TRBV5-1 to TRBJ1-3; a possible D gene is TRBD1 (5 bases). Germline loops: CDR1 SGHRS, CDR2 YFSETQ. The V gene lost 5 bases and the J gene lost 3 bases, with 15 bases spanning the gap. The CDR3 has 15 residues. CDR3: CASSREGASGNTIYF. As DNA, the CDR3 is TGCGCCAGCAGTAGGGAAGGGGCAAGTGGAAACACCATATATTTT. The full variable domain, in which reference TRBV5-1 and TRBJ1-3 provide the parts outside the CDR3, is KAGVTQTPRYLIKTRGQQVTLSCSPISGHRSVSWYQQTPGQGLQFLFEYFSETQRNKGNFPGRFSGRQFSNSRSEMNVSTLELGDSALYLCASSREGASGNTIYFGEGSWLTVV.

The V call is TRBV2, the J call TRBJ2-1, with TRBD2 matching 15 bases. Looked up from germline, CDR1 is SNHLY and CDR2 is FYNNEI. This CDR3 spans 15 amino acids. Unmatched junction bases numbered 6, after V lost 8 bases and J lost 7 bases. The CDR3, as DNA: TGTGCCAGCCGCCGAGGGACTAGCGGGAGGAATGAGCAGTTCTTC. It yields the protein CASRRGTSGRNEQFF.

This sequence joins TRBV6-5 and TRBJ2-3; possibly TRBD1 for D (5 bases). CDR3 length equals 15 residues. The germline gives CDR1 MNHEY, CDR2 SVGAGI. Trimming took 7 bases from V and 0 from J, leaving 14 bases between them. CDR3 sequence reads: CASTRQRTSTDTQYF. CDR3 coding DNA: TGTGCCAGCACTCGACAGAGAACTAGCACAGATACGCAGTATTTT.

This chain connects TRBV2 to TRBJ1-2; D perhaps matches TRBD1 (6 bases). The V and J ends lost 5 bases and 2 bases respectively, with 6 bases between them. The CDR3 consists of 12 residues. CDR1 and CDR2 from the germline V gene are SNHLY and FYNNEI. CDR3 sequence reads: CASSRGNYGYTF. The CDR3 region has the DNA TGTGCCAGCAGTAGGGGGAACTATGGCTACACCTTC.

This rearrangement joins TRBV30 to TRBJ1-2; D call uncertain. The V and J ends lost 1 base and 4 bases respectively, with 7 bases between them. Looked up from germline, CDR1 is GTSNPN and CDR2 is SVGIG (reference sequence). The CDR3 covers 12 residues. The CDR3 DNA follows: TGTGCCTGGAGTGGGGCCTCCTATGGCTACACCTTC. Its protein is CAWSGASYGYTF.

The chain combines TRBV4-1 with TRBJ1-2; no reliable D call. Looked up from germline, CDR1 is MGHRA and CDR2 is YSYEKL. This CDR3 contains 16 residues. V lost 0 bases to trimming and J lost 5 bases, with 16 bases between them. The CDR3 DNA reads TGCGCCAGCAGCCAAGATCGCGGTCGGGGTGGGTATGGCTACACCTTC. Translating it yields CASSQDRGRGGYGYTF.